This T cell receptor (beta chain) was retrieved from a study of OX40 agonist ivuxolimab in advanced cancers. Study summary: Patients were dosed intravenously with ivuxolimab at 0.01 to 10 mg/kg every 2 weeks. Prior anti-PD-1, anti-PD-L1 or anti-CTLA-4 therapy did not bar entry, and more than 35% had some.

Germline CDR1 is ENHRY and CDR2 is SYGVKD. Trimming at V came to 6 bases and at J to 0 bases, leaving 0 bases not matched to a gene. This CDR3 is 14 amino acids long. TCRdb keeps only in-frame clones here, not all; method: immunoSEQ multiplex PCR. This sample has around 40,000 clones, with 88% found just once. Patients with a history of autoimmune disease or on systemic immunosuppression were excluded. The sequencing here drew on CD4+ or CD8+ T cells sorted from blood, taken in a trial of the OX40 agonist ivuxolimab. The chain links TRBV10-3 to TRBJ1-2; 11 bases agree with TRBD1. The clonotype was recovered from an adult with an advanced solid tumor such as melanoma, head and neck, liver or kidney cancer. The CDR3 DNA reads as TGTGCCATCAGGGGACAGGGGGCTAACTATGGCTACACCTTC. Translating it yields CAIRGQGANYGYTF.